This T cell receptor beta chain was sequenced for a study of blood T cell repertoires in COVID-19 (dated by TCRdb to the early 2020s). Context from the whole study: Collaborator samples came from the United States, Italy and Spain and covered acute and convalescent phases of COVID-19. The prospective study material was composed of cDNA or gDNA derived from T cells, B-cell-depleted T cells, or PBMCs. The repertoires were made available in a free public database intended to serve as a resource for research on the immune response to SARS-CoV-2. The sample metadata nearly always contained a de-identified subject ID, COVID-19 status, age in years and sex. HLA class I and class II types, where available, came from metadata supplied by the sample provider rather than from assay-based typing. Subjects who had been exposed to COVID-19, were actively infected with it, or had recovered from it provided the deeply sampled blood TCRbeta repertoires that made up the dataset. Samples came from the ongoing ImmuneRACE study (first 160 participants) plus 1,254 subjects from 6 global collaborators. General findings and caveats noted by the study authors: How much clinical and demographic metadata was included differed by source and by participant, and the metadata was provided uncurated.

TCRbeta CDR3 regions were amplified from genomic DNA using the immunoSEQ Assay, a bias-controlled multiplex PCR. The authors' pipeline ran thus. Nucleated cell counts per sample were estimated from amplification of reference gene primers within the assay. To quantify the absolute abundance of each unique TCRbeta CDR3 rearrangement, sequence reads were collapsed and filtered. Productive Simpson clonality was computed per sample as the square root of Simpson's diversity index over productive rearrangements. TCRdb carries this immuneACCESS record with in-frame sequences only. Its versions omit some clonotypes, under half of them owing to an unresolved V gene in the studies checked, with the rest unexplained. D and trimming were read from the DNA, whereas the V and J calls and clone size are those reported in that table. Present in this sample are roughly 520,000 clones, 70% to 90% of which were seen just once. The ten largest clones capture roughly 1.9% of the sample.

In the case of this clone: Its antigen has not been determined. Base qualities are not provided; no much larger clone lies one nucleotide away.

In the prospective study, participants were about 18 to 100 years old, resided in about 25 geographic areas of the United States, and were enrolled through a virtual design. In the prospective study, participants were assigned to cohorts based on the clinical history participants reported in a screening survey and a study questionnaire. ImmuneRACE Cohort 3 recovered participants were defined by two consecutive negative NP/OP PCR tests, healthcare professional clearance, or symptom resolution. Each participant in the prospective study had whole blood, serum and a nasopharyngeal or oropharyngeal swab collected by mobile phlebotomists. Prospective study participants could optionally give additional blood draws and questionnaires over a roughly 2-month period. Blood samples from the prospective study were shipped frozen or at room temperature prior to DNA extraction. The CDR3 numbers 14 residues from cysteine through phenylalanine. Solely the CDR3 DNA is kept, with 42 bases framed from the first base. From a lookup of the germline V gene, CDR1 and CDR2 are SGHTA and FQGNSA. A distance of 11 bases separates the germline ends of V and J, which lose 0 bases and 6 bases respectively.

The sequenced material came from PBMCs or T cells enriched from blood (not recorded which). This clonotype was obtained from a woman aged 40 to 50 who had recovered from COVID-19. The receptor chain draws on TRBV7-2 and TRBJ2-5, with no confidently assigned D gene. Read as DNA, the sequence is TGTGCCAGCAGCTTAGCCACGAGCCCAAAGACCCAGTACTTC. Translation gives CASSLATSPKTQYF.